This record looks at one T cell receptor beta chain sequence and its context. The clone's antigen remains unknown. The record has no base qualities; no much larger clone is one base away. The CDR3 numbers 13 residues from cysteine through phenylalanine. The read is trimmed to its CDR3 DNA, 39 bases read in frame from base 1. CDR1 and CDR2 are read off the germline V gene (reference sequence) as DFQATT and SNEGSKA. Clipping removes 0 bases from V and 11 bases from J, with 5 as the unmatched junction base count. The library was made by RT-PCR. Sequenced using an Illumina HiSeq 2500. TCRdb trimmed the raw reads at Q25, called clones with MiXCR and kept productive beta chains. Each record represents a unique CDR3 protein, reported with the most common genes and DNA among its rows. This sample comprises some 600,000 distinct CDR3 sequences, approximately 14% of them detected only once. The ten largest clonotypes hold approximately 7.6% of the sample.

The data derive from a study of response to subunit inactivated influenza vaccine (dated by TCRdb to 2017 to 2018). Regarding the research as a whole: Deep quantitative T cell receptor repertoire profiling was used in the study to track responses to a trivalent subunit inactivated influenza vaccine. Study-wide conclusions, independent of this receptor: According to the authors, only a limited number of new T cells may be recruited by each seasonal influenza vaccination.

The source is a man over 45 who received an inactivated influenza vaccine. Donor details come from another sample of the same person, matched by shared clones. This chain joins TRBV20-1 to TRBJ2-1, and 9 junctional nucleotides match TRBD2. The sample here was PBMCs from blood, taken approximately 15 days before vaccination. The DNA sequence follows: TGCAGTGCTAGAGATACCCTAGCGGGAAAGCAGTTCTTC. It translates to CSARDTLAGKQFF.